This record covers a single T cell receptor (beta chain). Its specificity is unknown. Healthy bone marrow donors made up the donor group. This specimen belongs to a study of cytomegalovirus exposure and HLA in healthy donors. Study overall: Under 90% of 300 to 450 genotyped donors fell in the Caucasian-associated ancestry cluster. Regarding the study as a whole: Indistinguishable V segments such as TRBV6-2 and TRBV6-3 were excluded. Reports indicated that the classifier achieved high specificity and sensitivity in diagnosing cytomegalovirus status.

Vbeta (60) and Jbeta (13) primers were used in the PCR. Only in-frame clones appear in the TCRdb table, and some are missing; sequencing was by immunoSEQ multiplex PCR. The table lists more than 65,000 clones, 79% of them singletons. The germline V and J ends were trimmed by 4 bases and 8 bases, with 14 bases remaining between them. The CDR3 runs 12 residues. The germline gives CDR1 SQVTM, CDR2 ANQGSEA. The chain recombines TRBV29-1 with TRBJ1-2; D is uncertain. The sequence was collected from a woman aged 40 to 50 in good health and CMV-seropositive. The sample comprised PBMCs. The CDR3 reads CSVVFLGRGYTF. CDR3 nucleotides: TGCAGCGTTGTTTTTCTTGGGAGGGGCTACACCTTC.